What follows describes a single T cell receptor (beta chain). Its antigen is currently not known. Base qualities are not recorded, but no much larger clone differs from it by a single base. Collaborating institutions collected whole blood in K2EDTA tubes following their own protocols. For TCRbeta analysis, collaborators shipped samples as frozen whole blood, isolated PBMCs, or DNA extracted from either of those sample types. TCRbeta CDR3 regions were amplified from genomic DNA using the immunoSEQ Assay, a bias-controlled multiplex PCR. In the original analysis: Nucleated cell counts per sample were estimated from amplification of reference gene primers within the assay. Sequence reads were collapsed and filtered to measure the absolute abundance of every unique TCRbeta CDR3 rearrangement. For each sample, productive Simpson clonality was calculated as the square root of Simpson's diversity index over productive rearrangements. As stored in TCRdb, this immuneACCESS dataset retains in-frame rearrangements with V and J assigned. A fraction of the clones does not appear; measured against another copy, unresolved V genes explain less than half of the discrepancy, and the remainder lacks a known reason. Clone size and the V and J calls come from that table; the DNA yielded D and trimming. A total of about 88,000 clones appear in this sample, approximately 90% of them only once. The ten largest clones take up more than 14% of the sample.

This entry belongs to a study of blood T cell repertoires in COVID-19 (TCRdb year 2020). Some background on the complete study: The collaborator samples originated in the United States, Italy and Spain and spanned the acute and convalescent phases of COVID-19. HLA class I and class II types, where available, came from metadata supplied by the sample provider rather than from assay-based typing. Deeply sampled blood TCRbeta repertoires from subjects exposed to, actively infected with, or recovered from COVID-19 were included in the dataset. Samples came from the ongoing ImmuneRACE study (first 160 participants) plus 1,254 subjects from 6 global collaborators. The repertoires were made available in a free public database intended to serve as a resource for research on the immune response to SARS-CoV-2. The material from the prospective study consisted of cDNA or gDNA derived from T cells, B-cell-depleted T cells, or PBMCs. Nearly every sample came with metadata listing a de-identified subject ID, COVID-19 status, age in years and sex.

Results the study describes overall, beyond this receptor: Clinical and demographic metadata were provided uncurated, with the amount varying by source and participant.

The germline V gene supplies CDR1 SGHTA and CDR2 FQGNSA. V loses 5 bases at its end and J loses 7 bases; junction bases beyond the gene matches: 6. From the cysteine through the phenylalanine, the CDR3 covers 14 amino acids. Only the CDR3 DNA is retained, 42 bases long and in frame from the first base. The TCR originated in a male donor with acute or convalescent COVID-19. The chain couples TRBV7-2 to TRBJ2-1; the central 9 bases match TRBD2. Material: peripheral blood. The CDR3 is CASSPGGGANEQFF. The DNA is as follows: TGTGCCAGCAGCCCGGGCGGGGGGGCTAATGAGCAGTTCTTC.